This passage covers 25 T cell receptor beta chains from one sample sequenced in a study of T cells in Graves' hyperthyroidism and ophthalmopathy. Researchers took RNA transcripts and amplified the TCR beta CDR3 regions from them. During a first-round RT-PCR of the TCR CDR3, the HTBI primer set was used. TCRdb processed the multiplex PCR reads anew with MiXCR; each CDR3 protein has one entry. The profile shows 620,000 or so distinct CDR3 sequences, roughly 15% of them singletons. The sample consisted of blood. The origin of the receptors is a woman between 50 and 59 years old with Graves' ophthalmopathy.

There are many counts of this clonotype. This chain connects TRBV3-1 to TRBJ2-3, with D unresolved. The CDR3 extends over 15 amino acids. CDR1 is LGHDT, CDR2 YNNKEL, per germline (reference sequence). Trimming removed 1 base from V and 3 bases from J, with 11 bases in between. The CDR3, as DNA: TGTGCCAGCAGCCAAGCGTTAAGACAAACAGATACGCAGTATTTT. Protein sequence: CASSQALRQTDTQYF.

This clonotype was detected many times. This chain links TRBV30 with TRBJ2-6; the D is unclear. The CDR3 contains 13 residues. Trimming took 4 bases from V and 0 from J, leaving 4 bases between them. Per germline, CDR1 GTSNPN and CDR2 SVGIG (reference sequence). DNA of the CDR3: TGTGCCTGGACCCTCTCTGGGGCCAACGTCCTGACTTTC. Protein product: CAWTLSGANVLTF. Variable domain in full (rest from reference TRBV30 and TRBJ2-6): SQTIHQWPATLVQPVGSPLSLECTVEGTSNPNLYWYRQAAGRGLQLLFYSVGIGQISSEVPQNLSASRPQDRQFILSSKKLLLSDSGFYLCAWTLSGANVLTFGAGSRLTVL.

Many counts were recorded for this clonotype. The chain has TRBV7-9 and TRBJ1-2, with 9 bases aligning to TRBD1. Trimming cost V 5 bases and J 3 bases; bases outside gene matches: 7. CDR1 is SEHNR and CDR2 is FQNEAQ in the germline V gene (reference sequence). CDR3 length: 15 residues. CDR3 sequence: CASSAFDRGDYGYTF. CDR3 DNA sequence: TGTGCCAGCAGCGCATTCGACAGGGGGGACTATGGCTACACCTTC.

This sequence joins TRBV25-1 and TRBJ1-1; 7 positions agree with TRBD1. The CDR3 sequence is 12 residues long. V dropped 8 bases and J dropped 3; count of bases not matched to a gene: 3. Germline V gene data show CDR1 as MGHDK and CDR2 as SYGVNS. CDR3 bases: TGTGCCAGCGGACAGGACTACACTGAAGCTTTCTTT. Translation gives CASGQDYTEAFF.

This chain links TRBV14 with TRBJ2-1; D remains ambiguous. Germline loops: CDR1 SGHDN, CDR2 FVKESK. The V end was cut by 8 bases, the J end by 8 bases, with 19 bases between. The length of the CDR3 is 14 residues. The CDR3 DNA is TGTGCCAGCGGTGATAAGTTTCCAACCGATGAGCAGTTCTTC. Translating it yields CASGDKFPTDEQFF.

This clonotype was recorded a few times. V gene TRBV5-4 combines with J gene TRBJ2-7, with 7 bases fitting TRBD1. The CDR3 loop spans 14 amino acids. Per germline, CDR1 SGHNT and CDR2 YYREEE (reference sequence). Unmatched junction bases numbered 5, after V lost 0 bases and J lost 5 bases. The CDR3 region has the DNA TGTGCCAGCAGCTTGGGACAGGGTATCAACGAGCAGTACTTC. This codes for CASSLGQGINEQYF.

This clonotype was seen at least ten times. The chain combines TRBV7-3 with TRBJ2-1; TRBD2 agrees at 8 bases. With 1 base clipped from V and 6 bases from J, the junction kept 5 bases outside the gene matches. Germline V CDR1 and CDR2: SGHTA, FQGTGA. The CDR3 contains 15 residues. CDR3 residues: CASSLNGRAGNEQFF. CDR3 nucleotides: TGTGCCAGCAGCTTAAACGGGAGGGCCGGCAATGAGCAGTTCTTC.

Ten or more counts support this clonotype. It is unclear where the CDR3 begins or ends on the DNA, so no DNA is shown, and the CDR3 is as TCRdb lists it. The chain recombines TRBV7-8 with TRBJ1-5. The CDR3 length equals 14 residues, ends included. Germline CDR1 and CDR2: SGHVS and FQNEAQ. CDR3 residues: CASSFGSGNQPQHF.

This clonotype was counted many times. V gene TRBV27 combines with J gene TRBJ2-7; 11 bases line up with TRBD2. The V segment lost 6 bases and the J segment 3 bases; nucleotides outside the gene matches: 4. Germline CDR1 reads MNHEY; CDR2 reads SMNVEV (reference sequence). This CDR3 has 14 amino acids. Here the CDR3 reads CASRAGLADYEQYF. The CDR3 nucleotides read TGTGCCAGCAGAGCGGGACTAGCGGACTACGAGCAGTACTTC.

This clonotype came up a few times. This chain links TRBV28 with TRBJ1-1; perhaps TRBD1 as D (5 bases). Trimming left V 7 bases short and J 0 bases short, with 12 bases between. The CDR3 sequence is 14 residues long. Germline V gene data show CDR1 as MDHEN and CDR2 as SYDVKM. CDR3 sequence reads: CASIGGGLNTEAFF. DNA for the CDR3: TGTGCCAGCATAGGCGGGGGTTTGAACACTGAAGCTTTCTTT.

This clonotype was detected a few times. The rearrangement uses TRBV20-1 and TRBJ2-1; TRBD1 or TRBD2 may be the D gene (5 bases each). V dropped 4 bases and J dropped 15 bases, with 13 bases sitting between them. The CDR3 runs 10 residues. Per germline, CDR1 DFQATT and CDR2 SNEGSKA (reference sequence). The CDR3 reads CSANRDHAFF. The CDR3 DNA follows: TGCAGTGCTAACCGGGACCACGCGTTCTTC.

The rearrangement uses TRBV6-2 or TRBV6-3 and TRBJ1-4; no clear D. The CDR3 spans 14 residues. V was shortened by 5 bases and J by 8 bases, with 15 bases between the two germline ends. From germline, CDR1 is MNHEY and CDR2 SVGEGT. The CDR3 protein is CASSDILVQEKLFF. The CDR3, as DNA: TGTGCCAGCAGTGACATCCTTGTCCAGGAAAAACTGTTTTTT.

The sample holds many counts of this clonotype. The rearrangement uses TRBV7-9 and TRBJ1-4; 10 bases are a match to TRBD1. Germline CDR1 is SEHNR and CDR2 is FQNEAQ (reference sequence). V gave up 1 base and J gave up 3 bases; unmatched junction bases: 2. The CDR3 totals 16 residues. The CDR3 loop is CASSLGDRGPNEKLFF. In DNA, the CDR3 is TGTGCCAGCAGCTTAGGAGACAGGGGGCCTAATGAAAAACTGTTTTTT.

There are many counts of this clonotype. In DNA form, the CDR3 reads TGTGCCAGCAGCTCATCGGGGGGCTCGAACACCGGGGAGCTGTTTTTT. Its protein product is CASSSSGGSNTGELFF. The chain uses TRBV7-3 and TRBJ2-2; D might be TRBD2 (7 bases). Germline lookup yields CDR1 SGHTA and CDR2 FQGTGA. Trimming shortened V by 4 bases and J by 0 bases, and 12 bases separated the two germline ends. This CDR3 has 16 residues.

The V call is TRBV11-2, the J call TRBJ1-6; no clear D. Germline CDR1 reads SGHAT; CDR2 reads FQNNGV. V dropped 7 bases and J dropped 6 bases, with 13 bases sitting between them. This CDR3 has 14 amino acids. The CDR3 nucleotides read TGTGCCAGCAAACAGCGGCAATTTAATTCACCCCTCCACTTT. It encodes CASKQRQFNSPLHF.

This clonotype was seen at least ten times. The chain employs TRBV2 and TRBJ2-7; 8 bases are shared with TRBD1. The V gene end was trimmed by 5 bases and the J gene end by 5 bases; junction bases not matched to a gene: 8. This CDR3 region has 14 residues. Germline values: CDR1 SNHLY, CDR2 FYNNEI. This chain's CDR3 is CASSPGQGLNEQYF. DNA for the CDR3: TGTGCCAGCAGTCCTGGACAGGGCCTCAACGAGCAGTACTTC.

This clonotype was counted at least ten times. The chain couples TRBV30 to TRBJ1-1; D unclear. V lost 0 bases and J 4 bases, leaving 9 bases between the germline ends. Germline V lookup: CDR1 GTSNPN, CDR2 SVGIG (reference sequence). CDR3 length equals 13 residues. The DNA for the CDR3 is TGTGCCTGGAGTGTAACCGGATCCACTGAAGCTTTCTTT. It encodes CAWSVTGSTEAFF.

The chain joins TRBV4-3 to TRBJ2-5, with 7 nucleotides matching TRBD1. The CDR3 spans 15 residues. Trimming cost V 2 bases and J 1 base; bases outside gene matches: 4. CDR1 and CDR2 (germline): LGHNA, YSLEER. The CDR3 sequence: CASSQPDRVQETQYF. The CDR3 DNA reads as TGCGCCAGCAGCCAACCAGACAGGGTCCAAGAGACCCAGTACTTC.

This clonotype was counted at least ten times. The chain links TRBV7-2 to TRBJ1-2, with 7 bases aligning to TRBD1. Germline V gene lookup returns CDR1 SGHTA and CDR2 FQGNSA. The V and J ends lost 1 base and 0 bases, in that order; junction bases with no gene match: 8. The length of the CDR3 is 17 residues. CDR3 in amino acids: CASSLEGRGTSNYGYTF. In nucleotides, the CDR3 is TGTGCCAGCAGCTTAGAAGGCAGGGGGACCTCTAACTATGGCTACACCTTC.

This clonotype has at least ten counts. The CDR3, as DNA: TGTGCCAGCAGCTCTACAGGGTTAGACGAGCAGTACTTC. It encodes CASSSTGLDEQYF. The chain recombines TRBV7-3 with TRBJ2-7; a possible D gene is TRBD1 (6 bases). Germline CDR1 is SGHTA and CDR2 is FQGTGA. The CDR3 consists of 13 residues. With 4 bases removed from V and 5 bases from J, the gap between germline ends came to 12 bases.

The genes are TRBV7-9 and TRBJ2-1; 7 nucleotides line up with TRBD2. Germline values: CDR1 SEHNR, CDR2 FQNEAQ (reference sequence). The V gene end was trimmed by 3 bases and the J gene end by 3 bases; junction bases not matched to a gene: 5. This CDR3 spans 15 amino acids. CDR3 in amino acids: CASSFLRESYNEQFF. Written as DNA, the CDR3 is TGTGCCAGCAGCTTTTTGCGGGAGAGCTACAATGAGCAGTTCTTC.

This clonotype came up many times. This chain uses TRBV28 with TRBJ1-1, with no clear D. The CDR3 has 15 residues. Trimming stripped 6 bases from V and 5 bases from J, with 19 bases between. CDR1 is MDHEN and CDR2 is SYDVKM in the germline V gene. CDR3 residues: CASSFPGSGLTEAFF. The CDR3 coding sequence is TGTGCCAGCAGCTTCCCGGGAAGTGGGTTGACTGAAGCTTTCTTT.

This clonotype was counted only a few times. The CDR3 DNA reads TGCAGTGCTAGAGTTACGTCCGCACAGAGGACACGGGAGACCCAGTACTTC. Protein product: CSARVTSAQRTRETQYF. The chain couples TRBV20-1 to TRBJ2-5, with D maybe TRBD1 (5 bases). Deletions cut 1 base from V and 5 bases from J, with 23 bases between. The CDR3 totals 17 residues. Per germline, CDR1 DFQATT and CDR2 SNEGSKA (reference sequence).

This clonotype was found many times. The chain is built from TRBV29-1 and TRBJ1-1; D remains ambiguous. In germline, CDR1 is SQVTM, CDR2 ANQGSEA. The V gene lost 1 base and the J gene lost 0 bases, with 9 bases spanning the gap. The CDR3 runs 14 residues. The DNA of the CDR3 is TGCAGCGTTGAAGTGGGGTACATGAACACTGAAGCTTTCTTT. Protein sequence: CSVEVGYMNTEAFF.

This clonotype appeared many times. V usage is TRBV18 and J usage is TRBJ2-7; 12 bases line up with TRBD2. This CDR3 region has 16 residues. Trimming cost V 8 bases and J 4 bases; bases outside gene matches: 12. Germline V lookup: CDR1 KGHSH, CDR2 LQKENI. CDR3 nucleotides: TGTGCCAGCAGTCCACCGACTAGCGGGAGTTCTTACGAGCAGTACTTC. Translating gives CASSPPTSGSSYEQYF.